The 22 T cell receptor beta chains in this list originate from one sample, sequenced in a study of T cells after yellow fever vaccination (dated by TCRdb to the late 2010s). Libraries were made using 5' RACE. These reads were obtained on an Illumina NovaSeq 6000. The raw public reads went through TCRdb reprocessing: fastp at Q25, MiXCR clone calling, in-frame beta chains kept. One record per CDR3 amino acid sequence lists the most common genes and DNA. The table for this sample lists 300,000 to 400,000 distinct CDR3 sequences; around 12% of them were counted only once. 2.5% to 4% of the sample belongs to the ten largest clones. Read against the paper, the sample's treatment or condition label means: live attenuated yellow fever vaccine strain. The sample here was CD4+ T cells sorted from PBMCs, taken 15 days after the yellow fever booster vaccination. These receptors were taken from a man aged 18-30 years who received the YFV17D yellow fever vaccine.

This clonotype appeared a few times. The rearrangement uses TRBV6-6 and TRBJ1-5; a weak D match, TRBD1 (5 bases). The germline V gene encodes CDR1 MNHNY and CDR2 SVGAGI (reference sequence). Trimming shortened V by 5 bases and J by 0 bases, and 17 bases separated the two germline ends. CDR3 length: 17 residues. The CDR3 bases are TGTGCCAGCAGTAACCGGGGCAGCCTCTATAGCAATCAGCCCCAGCATTTT. Residues: CASSNRGSLYSNQPQHF.

The chain couples TRBV18 to TRBJ2-7, with TRBD1 identical over 8 bases. The V gene end was trimmed by 2 bases and the J gene end by 1 base; junction bases not matched to a gene: 4. In germline, CDR1 is KGHSH, CDR2 LQKENI. The CDR3 is made up of 15 amino acids. CDR3 amino acids: CASSPAWTGSYEQYV. The CDR3 DNA reads TGTGCCAGCTCACCAGCCTGGACAGGGTCCTACGAGCAGTACGTC.

This clonotype was picked up many times. The chain recombines TRBV20-1 with TRBJ1-2; weak D call: TRBD1 (6 bases). This CDR3 is 11 amino acids long. Between the trimmed V and J ends, which lost 3 bases and 4 bases, there was a span of 6 bases. The V gene's germline CDR1 is DFQATT and CDR2 SNEGSKA (reference sequence). The CDR3 protein is CSARTGYGYTF. The CDR3 region has the DNA TGCAGTGCTAGGACAGGCTATGGCTACACCTTC.

The chain combines TRBV3-1 with TRBJ1-3; no reliable D call. V was trimmed by 4 bases and J by 3 bases, leaving 13 bases between them. Germline loops: CDR1 LGHDT, CDR2 YNNKEL (reference sequence). The CDR3 consists of 15 residues. CDR3 in DNA: TGTGCCAGCAGCCCCTGGGGATCGGATGGAAACACCATATATTTT. This translates into CASSPWGSDGNTIYF.

This rearrangement joins TRBV7-3 to TRBJ2-1, with 9 bases identical to TRBD2. The CDR3 has 16 amino acids. The germline V gene encodes CDR1 SGHTA and CDR2 FQGTGA. Unmatched junction bases numbered 5, after V lost 0 bases and J lost 5 bases. CDR3 sequence (DNA): TGTGCCAGCAGCTTAACTAGCGGGGGCCGTAACAATGAGCAGTTCTTC. Translated, it gives CASSLTSGGRNNEQFF.

This chain links TRBV3-1 with TRBJ2-2; possible D gene TRBD1, 5 bases. Trimming took 2 bases from V and 4 from J, leaving 14 bases between them. The germline CDR1 and CDR2 sequences are LGHDT and YNNKEL (reference sequence). The CDR3 has 16 amino acids. For the CDR3, the DNA is TGTGCCAGCAGCCAATTCTTGGGGCAGTCCACCGGGGAGCTGTTTTTT. This translates into CASSQFLGQSTGELFF.

The V and J genes are TRBV11-2 and TRBJ2-5; possible D gene TRBD1, 6 bases. Trimming pared 4 bases from V and 3 bases from J, leaving 18 bases between. CDR1 and CDR2 (germline): SGHAT, FQNNGV. This CDR3 contains 16 residues. CDR3 bases: TGTGCCAGCAGCTCCAACGACAGGTTCTGGGAAGAGACCCAGTACTTC. Translation: CASSSNDRFWEETQYF.

The chain has TRBV6-5 and TRBJ1-2; no clear D gene. The germline CDR1 and CDR2 sequences are MNHEY and SVGAGI. This CDR3 has 14 amino acids. With 0 bases removed from V and 7 bases from J, the gap between germline ends came to 12 bases. The CDR3 region is CASSYSTGTGGYTF. In DNA form, the CDR3 reads TGTGCCAGCAGTTACTCGACGGGAACGGGTGGCTACACCTTC.

V usage is TRBV9 and J usage is TRBJ2-3, with D possibly being TRBD1 or TRBD2 (5 bases each). The V gene lost 4 bases and the J gene lost 14 bases, with 20 bases spanning the gap. CDR1 is SGDLS and CDR2 is YYNGEE in the germline V gene. This CDR3 is built from 13 residues. The CDR3 loop is CASSPHNRDRLYF. CDR3 DNA: TGTGCCAGCAGCCCTCATAACCGGGACCGGTTGTATTTT. Drawing the rest from reference TRBV9 and TRBJ2-3, the complete variable domain is DSGVTQTPKHLITATGQRVTLRCSPRSGDLSVYWYQQSLDQGLQFLIQYYNGEERAKGNILERFSAQQFPDLHSELNLSSLELGDSALYFCASSPHNRDRLYFGPGTRLTVL.

This clonotype was observed many times. The J gene is TRBJ2-3, the V gene TRBV7-3; no clear D gene. The CDR3 length is 14 residues. Germline values: CDR1 SGHTA, CDR2 FQGTGA. The V and J ends lost 1 base and 2 bases respectively, with 7 bases between them. CDR3 sequence: CASSLRQTTDTQYF. Here the CDR3 DNA reads TGTGCCAGCAGCTTAAGGCAGACCACAGATACGCAGTATTTT.

This clonotype was recorded a few times. This chain uses TRBV25-1 with TRBJ2-3; no reliable D call. The CDR3 loop spans 16 amino acids. Trimming removed 4 bases from V and 2 bases from J, with 16 bases in between. Germline loops: CDR1 MGHDK, CDR2 SYGVNS. CDR3 bases: TGTGCCAGCAGTGGGGGATGGGCCCCCCACACAGATACGCAGTATTTT. Translating gives CASSGGWAPHTDTQYF.

V and J are TRBV4-2 and TRBJ1-2; unclear D gene. Germline V gene lookup returns CDR1 LGHNA and CDR2 YNFKEQ. This CDR3 has 15 amino acids. V lost 2 bases, J lost 2 bases, and 12 bases lay in between. Here the CDR3 reads CASSQSSSVNYGYTF. For the CDR3, the DNA is TGTGCCAGCAGCCAATCTAGTTCGGTAAACTATGGCTACACCTTC.

In this sample, this clonotype turned up many times. The chain uses TRBV20-1 and TRBJ2-1; weak D call: TRBD2 (5 bases). Trimming took off 5 bases at V and 5 bases at J, with 13 bases between the two ends. Germline values: CDR1 DFQATT, CDR2 SNEGSKA (reference sequence). This CDR3 has 13 amino acids. The CDR3 sequence: CSALEGRNNEQFF. Written as DNA, the CDR3 is TGCAGTGCTTTAGAGGGTCGTAACAATGAGCAGTTCTTC.

The chain employs TRBV10-3 and TRBJ1-1, with TRBD1 matching over 8 bases. This CDR3 contains 13 residues. Per the germline V gene, CDR1 is ENHRY and CDR2 is SYGVKD. The J segment lost 5 bases and the V segment lost 10 bases, leaving 9 bases of the junction unmatched. CDR3 sequence reads: CATGDRFRTEAFF. As DNA, the CDR3 is TGTGCCACGGGGGACAGGTTCAGGACTGAAGCTTTCTTT.

The J gene is TRBJ2-2, the V gene TRBV18; either TRBD1 or TRBD2 may fit D (5 bases each). Germline lookup yields CDR1 KGHSH and CDR2 LQKENI. Trimming stripped 4 bases from V and 6 bases from J, with 21 bases between. This CDR3 spans 17 amino acids. The CDR3 reads CASSRLSGTLQAGELFF. The CDR3 region has the DNA TGTGCCAGCTCACGGCTTTCCGGGACGCTCCAAGCCGGGGAGCTGTTTTTT.

This clonotype has just a few counts. The V and J genes are TRBV7-2 and TRBJ1-3; the D is unclear. CDR3 length equals 13 residues. The V gene lost 3 bases and the J gene lost 10 bases, with 13 bases spanning the gap. Germline loops: CDR1 SGHTA, CDR2 FQGNSA. DNA for the CDR3: TGTGCCAGCAGCTTCCCTGCCGGCCCGACCATATATTTT. This encodes CASSFPAGPTIYF.

This clonotype was observed a handful of times. The V and J genes are TRBV7-8 and TRBJ2-3, with D tentatively TRBD2 (6 bases). From germline, CDR1 is SGHVS and CDR2 FQNEAQ. This CDR3 has 14 amino acids. Deletions cut 3 bases from V and 2 bases from J, with 9 bases between. The CDR3, as DNA: TGTGCCAGCAGCTTGACTAGAGTCACAGATACGCAGTATTTT. As protein: CASSLTRVTDTQYF.

This clonotype was counted many times. The chain carries TRBV7-2 and TRBJ2-3, with 8 bases lining up with TRBD2. V lost 2 bases and J lost 0; bases outside the gene matches: 1. Germline-derived CDR1 and CDR2 are SGHTA and FQGNSA. The length of the CDR3 is 15 residues. The CDR3 loop is CASSLQRGSTDTQYF. The CDR3 nucleotides are TGTGCCAGCAGCTTACAGCGGGGGAGCACAGATACGCAGTATTTT.

The sample holds many counts of this clonotype. This chain connects TRBV7-2 to TRBJ2-5; 12 positions match TRBD1. V lost 5 bases and J lost 5; bases outside the gene matches: 3. CDR1 and CDR2 (germline): SGHTA, FQGNSA. This CDR3 has 14 amino acids. The CDR3 nucleotides are TGTGCCAGCAGCCGGGACAGGGGGCGGGAGACCCAGTACTTC. Protein: CASSRDRGRETQYF.

V gene TRBV27 combines with J gene TRBJ1-2; D is ambiguous. Germline V gene sequence: CDR1 MNHEY, CDR2 SMNVEV (reference sequence). Trimming removed 3 bases at V and 4 bases at J, with 12 bases between. There are 14 residues in the CDR3. DNA of the CDR3: TGTGCCAGCAGTTTTGGTGGGAGAAGCTATGGCTACACCTTC. Residues: CASSFGGRSYGYTF.

The V call is TRBV19, the J call TRBJ2-7; D is ambiguous. Germline CDR1 reads LNHDA; CDR2 reads SQIVND (reference sequence). The CDR3 extends over 14 amino acids. V was clipped by 2 bases and J by 0 bases, with 8 bases between them. The DNA of the CDR3 is TGTGCCAGTAGTATAACAGTCTACTCCTACGAGCAGTACTTC. Its translation: CASSITVYSYEQYF.

This clonotype was counted a few times. The CDR3 loop reads CATSLRAGVETQYF. The CDR3 DNA sequence: TGTGCCACCAGCCTAAGAGCGGGGGTGGAGACCCAGTACTTC. This chain connects TRBV10-3 to TRBJ2-5; 8 bases map to TRBD2. The CDR3 loop spans 14 amino acids. The ends lost 10 bases at V and 5 bases at J; junction bases unmatched: 12. Germline CDR1 reads ENHRY; CDR2 reads SYGVKD.